The clone carrying this T cell receptor (beta chain) is medium-sized (0.01 to 0.1%). Among the patients, none had received any treatment before thyroid surgery. The data were taken from a study of metastatic and nonmetastatic thyroid tumors. In the original analysis: A classifier of distant metastasis in papillary thyroid cancer was built from CDR3 differences (across clinicopathological groups). TCRdb used MiXCR to call clones anew from the PCR reads. These V and J calls derive from TCRdb rather than the authors' analysis. The table has about 24,000 clones, 22% seen once; the top ten hold approximately 8%. The CDR3 runs 14 residues. Germline CDR1 and CDR2: MNHEY and SVGEGT. The J segment lost 5 bases and the V segment lost 2 bases, leaving 4 bases of the junction unmatched.

The sample taken for sequencing was blood. The TCR sequence derives from a female donor with papillary thyroid cancer or a benign thyroid nodule (not recorded which). Some clones in this sample may be carry-over from other donors' samples. The gene calls are TRBV6-2 or TRBV6-3 and TRBJ2-3; 7 bases line up with TRBD1. CDR3 residues: CASSYTHRGDTQYF. DNA for the CDR3: TGTGCCAGCAGTTACACCCACAGGGGAGATACGCAGTATTTT.